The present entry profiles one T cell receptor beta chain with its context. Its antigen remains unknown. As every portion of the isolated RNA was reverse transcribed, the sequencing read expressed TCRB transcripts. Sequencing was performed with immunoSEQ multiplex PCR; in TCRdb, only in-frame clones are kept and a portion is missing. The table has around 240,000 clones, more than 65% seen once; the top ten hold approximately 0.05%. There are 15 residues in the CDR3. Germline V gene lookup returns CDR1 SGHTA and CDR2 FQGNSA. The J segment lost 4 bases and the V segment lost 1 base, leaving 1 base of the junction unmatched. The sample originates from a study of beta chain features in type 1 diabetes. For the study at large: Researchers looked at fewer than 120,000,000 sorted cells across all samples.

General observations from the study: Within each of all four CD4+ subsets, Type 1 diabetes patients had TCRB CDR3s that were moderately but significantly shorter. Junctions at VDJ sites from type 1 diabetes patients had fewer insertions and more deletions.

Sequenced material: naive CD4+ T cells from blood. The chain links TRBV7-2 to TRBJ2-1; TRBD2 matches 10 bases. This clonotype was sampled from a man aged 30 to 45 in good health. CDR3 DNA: TGTGCCAGCAGCTTAGGGACTAGCGGTTACAATGAGCAGTTCTTC. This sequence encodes CASSLGTSGYNEQFF.